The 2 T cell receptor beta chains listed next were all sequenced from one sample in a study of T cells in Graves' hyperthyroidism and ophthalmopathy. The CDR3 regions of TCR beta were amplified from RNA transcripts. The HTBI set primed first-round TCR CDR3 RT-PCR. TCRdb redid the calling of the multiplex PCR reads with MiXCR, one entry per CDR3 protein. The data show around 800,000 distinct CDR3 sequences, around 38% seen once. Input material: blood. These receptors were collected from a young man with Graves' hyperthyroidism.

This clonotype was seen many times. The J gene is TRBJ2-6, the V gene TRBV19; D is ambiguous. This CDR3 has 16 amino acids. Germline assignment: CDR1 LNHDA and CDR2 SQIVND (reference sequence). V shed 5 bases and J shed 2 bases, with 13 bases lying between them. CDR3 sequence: CASSPPWPTGANVLTF. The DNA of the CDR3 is TGTGCCAGTAGTCCCCCGTGGCCGACTGGGGCCAACGTCCTGACTTTC. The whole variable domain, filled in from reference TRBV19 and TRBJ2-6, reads DGGITQSPKYLFRKEGQNVTLSCEQNLNHDAMYWYRQDPGQGLRLIYYSQIVNDFQKGDIAEGYSVSREKKESFPLTVTSAQKNPTAFYLCASSPPWPTGANVLTFGAGSRLTVL.

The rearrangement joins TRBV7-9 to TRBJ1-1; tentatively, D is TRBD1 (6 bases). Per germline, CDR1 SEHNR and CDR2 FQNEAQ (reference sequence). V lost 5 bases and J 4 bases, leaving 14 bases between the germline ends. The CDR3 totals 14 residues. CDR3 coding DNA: TGTGCCAGCAGCACCTCACAGGGCGGCACTGAAGCTTTCTTT. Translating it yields CASSTSQGGTEAFF.